This T cell receptor beta chain was observed in a study of memory B cells and T cells in multiple sclerosis. TCRdb's copy holds only in-frame clones and misses some; the assay was immunoSEQ multiplex PCR. The sample consists of 35,000 to 55,000 clones, roughly four fifths of them appearing once. About this clone: Its antigen is as yet unknown.

Stimulus-free culture yielded autoproliferating CFSE-dim and non-proliferating CFSE-high T cells, each sequenced separately. Replicate wells were pooled after 7 days of stimulus-free culture of roughly 5x10^7 CFSE-labeled PBMCs. Germline V gene data show CDR1 as KGHSH and CDR2 as LQKENI. The V end lost 3 bases, the J end lost 5 bases, and 4 bases lay between the germline ends. CDR3 size: 11 residues. Regarding the study as a whole: Normalization was needed because clone-set size differences affected shared clonotype counts.

This clonotype was obtained from a human donor with multiple sclerosis. The rearrangement links TRBV18 to TRBJ2-5; D unclear. Source material: PBMCs from blood kept in culture. The CDR3 protein is CASSPGETQYF. CDR3 in DNA: TGTGCCAGCTCACCTGGGGAGACCCAGTACTTC.